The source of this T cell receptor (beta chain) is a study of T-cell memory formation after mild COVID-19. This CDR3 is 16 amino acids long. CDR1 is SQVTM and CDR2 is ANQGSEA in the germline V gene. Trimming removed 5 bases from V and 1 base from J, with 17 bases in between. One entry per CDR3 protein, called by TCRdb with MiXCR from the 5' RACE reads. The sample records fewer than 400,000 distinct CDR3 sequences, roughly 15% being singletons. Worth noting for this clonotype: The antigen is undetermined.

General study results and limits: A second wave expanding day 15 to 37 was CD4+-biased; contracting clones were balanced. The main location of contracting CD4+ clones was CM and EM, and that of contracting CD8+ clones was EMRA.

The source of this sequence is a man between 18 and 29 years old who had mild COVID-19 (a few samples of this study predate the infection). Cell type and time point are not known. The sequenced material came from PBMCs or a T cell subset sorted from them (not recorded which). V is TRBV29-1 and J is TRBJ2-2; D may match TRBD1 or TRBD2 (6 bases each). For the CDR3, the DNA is TGCAGCGTTTCCGGGGGCGCGTGGGGGAACACCGGGGAGCTGTTTTTT. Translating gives CSVSGGAWGNTGELFF.